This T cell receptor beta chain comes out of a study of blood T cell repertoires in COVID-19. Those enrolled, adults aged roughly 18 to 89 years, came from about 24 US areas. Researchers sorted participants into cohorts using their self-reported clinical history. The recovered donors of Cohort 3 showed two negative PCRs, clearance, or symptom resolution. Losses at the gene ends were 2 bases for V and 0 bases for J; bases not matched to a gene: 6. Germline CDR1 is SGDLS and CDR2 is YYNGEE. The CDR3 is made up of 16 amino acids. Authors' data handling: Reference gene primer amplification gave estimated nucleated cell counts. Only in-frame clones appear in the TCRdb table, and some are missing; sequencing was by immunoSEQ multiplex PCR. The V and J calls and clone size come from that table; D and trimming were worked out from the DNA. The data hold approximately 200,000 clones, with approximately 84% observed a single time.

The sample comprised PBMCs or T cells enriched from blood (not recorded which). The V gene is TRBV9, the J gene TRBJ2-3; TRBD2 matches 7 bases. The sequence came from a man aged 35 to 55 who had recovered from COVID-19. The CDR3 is CASSVESGVSTDTQYF. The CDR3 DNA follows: TGTGCCAGCAGCGTCGAGAGCGGGGTCAGCACAGATACGCAGTATTTT.